This T cell receptor beta chain is drawn from a study of CD8 T cells in ankylosing spondylitis. Overall study results and limits: Some motif variants were previously reported in reactive arthritis synovial fluid and blood. The study looked at matched synovial fluid samples from ankylosing spondylitis patients. Disease-linked clones were reported to be significantly enriched there. For ankylosing spondylitis blood, a TCR beta motif of 7 or 8 highly homologous variants appeared characteristic. Clones linked with disease were CD8+ and fairly uncommon in the peripheral blood.

One entry per CDR3 protein results from TCRdb running MiXCR on the 5' RACE reads. Counted here are 250,000 to 350,000 distinct CDR3 sequences, approximately 8.2% occurring once; the ten biggest clones make up less than 15%. About this clonotype: What it binds is not known.

J gave up 6 bases and V 4 bases, and 9 bases lay outside the gene matches. This CDR3 is built from 15 residues. CDR1 is ENHRY, CDR2 SYGVKD, per germline. Material for sequencing was blood, either unsorted or a sorted T cell fraction (not recorded which). The TCR originated in a male donor with ankylosing spondylitis. This chain uses TRBV10-3 with TRBJ1-2, with 9 nucleotides matching TRBD1. For the CDR3, the DNA is TGTGCCATCAGTGTAAAGACAGGGGGTTATAATGGCTACACCTTC. Amino acids: CAISVKTGGYNGYTF.